The sequence of this T cell receptor (beta chain) was determined in a study of cytomegalovirus exposure and HLA in healthy donors. Study results and limitations: Apparent HLA restriction characterized most CMV-associated TCR beta chains in a later analysis. Clonal expansion was found to be greater in HLA-associated TCR beta chains than in equally common others in a later analysis. Confirmation was obtained in vitro that three CMV-associated chains are specific for CMV antigens. In an earlier analysis, productive rearrangement rates for most beta V segments clustered near 87% or 30%.

PCR primers comprised 60 Vbeta and 13 Jbeta primers. Method: immunoSEQ multiplex PCR; TCRdb's copy keeps in-frame clones and lacks some. This sample has some 180,000 clones, with roughly 12% found just once. Of note for this clone: As yet, its antigen is unknown.

After removal of 4 bases from V and 5 bases from J, the junction contained 8 bases not matched to a gene. CDR3 size: 15 residues. Germline V gene sequence: CDR1 KGHSH, CDR2 LQKENI. This chain links TRBV18 with TRBJ2-5; 9 positions match TRBD1. The specimen was PBMCs. The clonotype comes from a man over 45 in good health and CMV-seropositive. In DNA form, the CDR3 reads TGTGCCAGCTCACTCGGACAGGGGTTTGCGGAGACCCAGTACTTC. It is translated as CASSLGQGFAETQYF.